The rows below give T cell receptor beta chains drawn from one sample of a study of TIL therapy for anti-PD-1-resistant metastatic lung cancer. Method: immunoSEQ multiplex PCR; TCRdb's copy keeps in-frame clones and lacks some. The sample has about 45,000 clones, less than 80% seen once. Here the sequenced sample was blood, taken at baseline. These receptors came from a man aged 65-85 years with non-small cell lung cancer. The CDR3 runs from the conserved cysteine through the conserved F or W. A D gene is named only where the DNA matches it firmly. Clone size is not always given. Where it is, it says once, few, many or a class for expanded clones.

cdr3_nt	cdr3_aa	j_call	d_call	v_call	clone_size
TGTGCCAGCAGCCCCCTGGGGAGGGCGGGCCTTCAAGAGACCCAGTACTTC	CASSPLGRAGLQETQYF	TRBJ2-5	TRBD2	TRBV14	.
TGTGCCAGCAGCTTTGATCCGAATCAGCCCCAGCATTTT	CASSFDPNQPQHF	TRBJ1-5	.	TRBV7-2	.
TGTGCCAGCGACTACGGGGGGGGCAACGGCGAGCAGTACTTC	CASDYGGGNGEQYF	TRBJ2-7	TRBD2	TRBV7-2	.
TGTGCCAGCAGTGAAGCGCTTGTGGGTATGAACACTGAAGCTTTCTTT	CASSEALVGMNTEAFF	TRBJ1-1	.	TRBV2	.
TGTGCCAGCAGTTTATCCAGGGGCAACAATCAGCCCCAGCATTTT	CASSLSRGNNQPQHF	TRBJ1-5	.	TRBV28	.
TGCAGTGCAAGACCAGTCAATGAGCAGTTCTTC	CSARPVNEQFF	TRBJ2-1	.	TRBV20-1	.
TGTGCCAGCCGACTGGACAGCTACGAGCAGTACTTC	CASRLDSYEQYF	TRBJ2-7	.	TRBV6-1	.
TGTGCCAGCAGTTTATTGGGGTCTGGGGCCAACGTCCTGACTTTC	CASSLLGSGANVLTF	TRBJ2-6	.	TRBV28	once
TGTGCCACTAAGGGGCGGGTCGCTGAAGCTTTCTTT	CATKGRVAEAFF	TRBJ1-1	.	TRBV19	.
TGTGCCAGTAACTTCGGGGACAGGGGGAGAAGGAACACTGAAGCTTTCTTT	CASNFGDRGRRNTEAFF	TRBJ1-1	TRBD1	TRBV27	.
TGTGCCAGCGGGCAGGGACAAGAGACCCAGTACTTC	CASGQGQETQYF	TRBJ2-5	.	TRBV6-5	.
TGTGCCAGCAGCCCGGGACTAGCGGAACAAGAGACCCAGTACTTC	CASSPGLAEQETQYF	TRBJ2-5	TRBD2	TRBV7-3	.
TGCGCCAGCAGCTTGGAAGCGGGAGTTAACACCGGGGAGCTGTTTTTT	CASSLEAGVNTGELFF	TRBJ2-2	TRBD2	TRBV5-1	.
TGCGCCAGCAGCTTGGGTTGGACAGGGGGGCGAGAAAAACTGTTTTTT	CASSLGWTGGREKLFF	TRBJ1-4	TRBD1	TRBV5-1	.
TGTGCCAGCAGCTTGGATGGGAGGGGGAATGAAAAACTGTTTTTT	CASSLDGRGNEKLFF	TRBJ1-4	.	TRBV5-6	once
TGTGCCAGCAGCTTACTGACAGATGCCACTGAAGCTTTCTTT	CASSLLTDATEAFF	TRBJ1-1	.	TRBV7-9	.
TGTGCCAGCAGAAGACTAGCGGGAGAGGCTGAGCAGTTCTTC	CASRRLAGEAEQFF	TRBJ2-1	TRBD2	TRBV27	.
TGTGCCAGCAGCCAAGATCCTAGCGGGAGGGGAGATGAGCAGTTCTTC	CASSQDPSGRGDEQFF	TRBJ2-1	TRBD2	TRBV14	.
TGTGCCAGCAGCCAGAACAATGAGCAGTTCTTC	CASSQNNEQFF	TRBJ2-1	.	TRBV28	.
TGCAGCGTTGAAGGGACTAGCCTGTACAATGAGCAGTTCTTC	CSVEGTSLYNEQFF	TRBJ2-1	TRBD2	TRBV29-1	.
TGTGCCAGCAGCTTGGGGCTGACAGGGGGGGATACGCAGTATTTT	CASSLGLTGGDTQYF	TRBJ2-3	TRBD1	TRBV5-6	.
TGTGCCAGTTCCCGGGACCGCAATCAGCCCCAGCATTTT	CASSRDRNQPQHF	TRBJ1-5	.	TRBV19	.
TGCGCCAGCAGCTTGGGGGGGCAGGAGCGTGAAAAACTGTTTTTT	CASSLGGQEREKLFF	TRBJ1-4	.	TRBV5-1	.
TGCGCCAGCAGCGCCGGGACAGGGGTTCAGCCCCAGCATTTT	CASSAGTGVQPQHF	TRBJ1-5	TRBD1	TRBV5-1	.
TGTGCCAGCAGCTTTTTTGGGACAGGGCCCGACGTTCAGTACTTC	CASSFFGTGPDVQYF	TRBJ2-4	TRBD1	TRBV13	.
TGCGCCAGCAGCTTACGGGTAGGCGGAAACACCATATATTTT	CASSLRVGGNTIYF	TRBJ1-3	.	TRBV5-1	.
TGTGCCAGCAGTGAGGCGGCGGGGTTGGGGTCTGGAAACACCATATATTTT	CASSEAAGLGSGNTIYF	TRBJ1-3	.	TRBV6-1	.
TGTGCCAGCAGCACCGGGACTAGCGGCACAGATACGCAGTATTTT	CASSTGTSGTDTQYF	TRBJ2-3	TRBD2	TRBV28	.
TGTGCCAGCAGCATATGGACTAGCGGGAGTTCAGCGGATGAGCAGTTCTTC	CASSIWTSGSSADEQFF	TRBJ2-1	TRBD2	TRBV9	.
TGCGCCAGCAGCTTGTCGACTAGCGGGATGACAGATACGCAGTATTTT	CASSLSTSGMTDTQYF	TRBJ2-3	TRBD2	TRBV5-1	.
TGTGCCAGCAGCTCGGGACTAGCGGGGAATACGCAGTATTTT	CASSSGLAGNTQYF	TRBJ2-3	TRBD2	TRBV5-6	few
TGTGCCAGCAGAATCAGGGAGAGCTCCTACAATGAGCAGTTCTTC	CASRIRESSYNEQFF	TRBJ2-1	.	TRBV2	.
TGTGCCAGCAGTCTCCCTAGCGAGGGGGGGAATCGGGAGCAGTTCTTC	CASSLPSEGGNREQFF	TRBJ2-1	.	TRBV27	.
TGTGCCAGCAGTTACTCCCAGGGGATAAATGAGCAGTTCTTC	CASSYSQGINEQFF	TRBJ2-1	.	TRBV6-5	.